This T cell receptor (beta chain) was found in a study of blood T cells in healthy people across ages. Isolation yielded PBMCs, at least 6.5 million per sample, in every case. The ends lost 3 bases at V and 5 bases at J; junction bases unmatched: 9. Germline-derived CDR1 and CDR2 are DFQATT and SNEGSKA (reference sequence). The CDR3 runs to 14 residues. A second PCR of about 7 to 12 cycles used a sample-barcoded 5' primer and a J-beta primer mix. TCRdb passed the 5' RACE reads through MiXCR, listing each CDR3 protein once. The sample comprises about 680,000 distinct CDR3 sequences, 49% of which are singletons, and roughly 34% rests with the top ten. This clonotype was seen a few times.

Sample: blood. The chain combines TRBV20-1 with TRBJ1-2; 7 bases are shared with TRBD1. The origin of this receptor is a woman aged 55-69 years in good health. In DNA, the CDR3 is TGCAGTGCTAGCCCGCCAGGGGGGCTTTATGGCTACACCTTC. It codes for CSASPPGGLYGYTF.